This T cell receptor beta chain was found in a study of blood T cells in healthy people across ages. About the study: Capture via template switching afforded approximately one barcoded beta molecule per two T cells.

This clonotype was seen more than once but under ten times. Antigen unknown. The length of the CDR3 is 14 residues. CDR1 and CDR2 (germline): MDHEN, SYDVKM. V lost 5 bases to trimming and J lost 8 bases, with 16 bases between them. Study-level results: Bulk PBMC profiling left naive and antigen-experienced comparisons inconclusive. Possibly confounding the expanded clonotype changes was the fact that donor CMV status was unknown.

The authors ran a second PCR of roughly 6 to 12 cycles using a sample-barcoded 5' primer and a J-beta primer mix. TCRdb re-called the 5' RACE reads with MiXCR, one entry per CDR3 protein. The data contain 1,300,000 or so distinct CDR3 sequences, roughly 60% of them singletons. The sequence was obtained from a man between 18 and 35 years old in good health. This rearrangement joins TRBV28 to TRBJ2-1; a weak D match, TRBD1 (5 bases). Sequenced sample: blood. CDR3 residues: CASSVLVGRYEQFF. The CDR3 nucleotides are TGTGCCAGCAGTGTCTTAGTGGGGCGATATGAGCAGTTCTTC.